Listed below are T cell receptor beta chains from one sample, sequenced in a study of blood T cell repertoires in COVID-19. The assay was immunoSEQ multiplex PCR, and TCRdb's table has in-frame clones only and misses some. The sample yields 150,000 to 200,000 clones, 70% to 85% seen once. Sequenced: peripheral blood. These receptors were obtained from a human donor with acute or convalescent COVID-19. The donor label of this sample is uncertain. Both conserved end residues are part of each CDR3. The D gene is left open where the match is weak. Where a row states a size, it is once, few, many or the class of an expanded clone; other rows omit it.

clone_size: -
v_call: TRBV20-1
d_call: -
j_call: TRBJ1-4
cdr3_nt: TGCAGTGCTAGTCTGTCCTCCGGGAGTGAAAAACTGTTTTTT
cdr3_aa: CSASLSSGSEKLFF

clone_size: -
v_call: TRBV29-1
d_call: TRBD1
j_call: TRBJ2-2
cdr3_nt: TGCAGCGTCCGACCAACAGGGGCGAACACCGGGGAGCTGTTTTTT
cdr3_aa: CSVRPTGANTGELFF

clone_size: -
v_call: TRBV7-6
d_call: -
j_call: TRBJ2-7
cdr3_nt: TGTGCCAGCAGTCCAACTAACTCCTACGAGCAGTACTTC
cdr3_aa: CASSPTNSYEQYF

clone_size: -
v_call: TRBV19
d_call: -
j_call: TRBJ1-5
cdr3_nt: TGTGCCAGTAGTAAAGGGGAACAGCCCCAGCATTTT
cdr3_aa: CASSKGEQPQHF

clone_size: -
v_call: TRBV12-3/TRBV12-4
d_call: -
j_call: TRBJ2-6
cdr3_nt: TGTGCCAGCAGGACTAGTGGGGCCAACGTCCTGACTTTC
cdr3_aa: CASRTSGANVLTF

clone_size: -
v_call: TRBV6-6
d_call: -
j_call: TRBJ2-1
cdr3_nt: TGTGCCAGCGGGCAAGTGGCAGGGGTCTACAATGAGCAGTTCTTC
cdr3_aa: CASGQVAGVYNEQFF

clone_size: -
v_call: TRBV14
d_call: TRBD2
j_call: TRBJ2-5
cdr3_nt: TGTGCCAGCAGCCCTGGACTAGCGGGAGCGGAGACCCAGTACTTC
cdr3_aa: CASSPGLAGAETQYF

clone_size: -
v_call: TRBV28
d_call: TRBD1
j_call: TRBJ1-2
cdr3_nt: TGTGCCAGCAGTCCGCCGGGACAGGGGCGTAGGAACTATGGCTACACCTTC
cdr3_aa: CASSPPGQGRRNYGYTF

clone_size: -
v_call: TRBV5-1
d_call: -
j_call: TRBJ2-1
cdr3_nt: TGCGCCAGCAGCTTGGAGGGGTACGATGAGCAGTTCTTC
cdr3_aa: CASSLEGYDEQFF

clone_size: few
v_call: TRBV5-5
d_call: -
j_call: TRBJ1-3
cdr3_nt: TGTGCCAGCAGCTTGGGAGGGTTTCCTGGAAACACCATATATTTT
cdr3_aa: CASSLGGFPGNTIYF

clone_size: -
v_call: TRBV7-3
d_call: TRBD2
j_call: TRBJ2-5
cdr3_nt: TGTGCCAGCGGCTTAGCGGGAGGGCCTCGAGAGACCCAGTACTTC
cdr3_aa: CASGLAGGPRETQYF

clone_size: -
v_call: TRBV12-3/TRBV12-4
d_call: -
j_call: TRBJ2-1
cdr3_nt: TGTGCCAGCAGTTTTAGCTCCTACAATGAGCAGTTCTTC
cdr3_aa: CASSFSSYNEQFF

clone_size: -
v_call: TRBV4-1
d_call: TRBD2
j_call: TRBJ2-5
cdr3_nt: TGCGCCAGCAGCCAAGAAGCGGCGGGTAGCGGGAGCTTATCCGAGACCCAGTACTTC
cdr3_aa: CASSQEAAGSGSLSETQYF

clone_size: once
v_call: TRBV28
d_call: TRBD2
j_call: TRBJ2-7
cdr3_nt: TGTGCCAGCAGCCAGATAGCACTAGCGGGAGACGAGCAGTACTTC
cdr3_aa: CASSQIALAGDEQYF

clone_size: -
v_call: TRBV27
d_call: -
j_call: TRBJ1-1
cdr3_nt: TGTGCCAGCAGTCCTCTTTTCAGGGACACTGAAGCTTTCTTT
cdr3_aa: CASSPLFRDTEAFF

clone_size: -
v_call: TRBV5-1
d_call: -
j_call: TRBJ2-7
cdr3_nt: TGCGCCAGCAGCTTGTCCACAGGTAGGGGCTACGAGCAGTACTTC
cdr3_aa: CASSLSTGRGYEQYF

clone_size: -
v_call: TRBV2
d_call: -
j_call: TRBJ2-3
cdr3_nt: TGTGCCAGCAGTGAAGTTAGTGATACGCAGTATTTT
cdr3_aa: CASSEVSDTQYF

clone_size: -
v_call: TRBV5-1
d_call: TRBD2
j_call: TRBJ2-1
cdr3_nt: TGCGCCAGCAGCCAGACTAGCGGGAGGCTCTACAATGAGCAGTTCTTC
cdr3_aa: CASSQTSGRLYNEQFF

clone_size: -
v_call: TRBV10-1
d_call: TRBD1
j_call: TRBJ1-1
cdr3_nt: TGCGCCAGCAGTGCCTCCGGGACAGGGGAAGCTTTCTTT
cdr3_aa: CASSASGTGEAFF

clone_size: -
v_call: TRBV7-2
d_call: -
j_call: TRBJ1-1
cdr3_nt: TGTGCCAGCAGCTCGTATCAGGCGAACACTGAAGCTTTCTTT
cdr3_aa: CASSSYQANTEAFF

clone_size: -
v_call: TRBV19
d_call: -
j_call: TRBJ2-7
cdr3_nt: TGTGCCAGTAGTATGCTGCAGGGCGTAAGTTACGAGCAGTACTTC
cdr3_aa: CASSMLQGVSYEQYF

clone_size: -
v_call: TRBV15
d_call: TRBD1
j_call: TRBJ2-1
cdr3_nt: TGTGCCACCAGCAGGGAAGGACAGGGGCCGGATGAGCAGTTCTTC
cdr3_aa: CATSREGQGPDEQFF

clone_size: -
v_call: TRBV5-6
d_call: TRBD2
j_call: TRBJ2-3
cdr3_nt: TGTGCCAGCAGCGTCCAAACTAGCGGTCGCACAGATACGCAGTATTTT
cdr3_aa: CASSVQTSGRTDTQYF

clone_size: -
v_call: TRBV9
d_call: TRBD1
j_call: TRBJ2-7
cdr3_nt: TGTGCCAGCAGCCGCACGGCCGGGACAGAGGAATACGAGCAGTACTTC
cdr3_aa: CASSRTAGTEEYEQYF

clone_size: -
v_call: TRBV27
d_call: -
j_call: TRBJ1-2
cdr3_nt: TGTGCCAGCAGGACGGACGGAGGTGGTGGAAACGGCTACACCTTC
cdr3_aa: CASRTDGGGGNGYTF

clone_size: -
v_call: TRBV9
d_call: TRBD1
j_call: TRBJ2-1
cdr3_nt: TGTGCCAGCAGCGCGCACGGGACAGCCTTAGGTAATGAGCAGTTCTTC
cdr3_aa: CASSAHGTALGNEQFF

clone_size: -
v_call: TRBV28
d_call: TRBD2
j_call: TRBJ2-1
cdr3_nt: TGTGCCAGCACCAAGGGACTAGCGAGGAATGAGCAGTTCTTC
cdr3_aa: CASTKGLARNEQFF

clone_size: -
v_call: TRBV9
d_call: -
j_call: TRBJ2-5
cdr3_nt: TGTGCCAGCAGCGTAACGGGACAAGAGACCCAGTACTTC
cdr3_aa: CASSVTGQETQYF

clone_size: few
v_call: TRBV6-5
d_call: TRBD2
j_call: TRBJ2-7
cdr3_nt: TGTGCCAGCAGGGGAACTAGCGGGATAGTAGAGCAGTACTTC
cdr3_aa: CASRGTSGIVEQYF

clone_size: -
v_call: TRBV11-2
d_call: -
j_call: TRBJ2-6
cdr3_nt: TGTGCCAGCAGCTTAGATAGGAGTTCCGGGGCCAACGTCCTGACTTTC
cdr3_aa: CASSLDRSSGANVLTF

clone_size: -
v_call: TRBV5-1
d_call: -
j_call: TRBJ2-5
cdr3_nt: TGCGCCAGCAGCTTGGGAACTTCTGGCGGAGAGACCCAGTACTTC
cdr3_aa: CASSLGTSGGETQYF

clone_size: -
v_call: TRBV6-5
d_call: -
j_call: TRBJ1-2
cdr3_nt: TGTGCCAGCAGTCTAAACAGGGAACCGACCTACACCTTC
cdr3_aa: CASSLNREPTYTF

clone_size: -
v_call: TRBV4-3
d_call: TRBD1
j_call: TRBJ1-5
cdr3_nt: TGCGCCAGCAGCCAAGGTTCAGGGGGCAAGCCCCAGCATTTT
cdr3_aa: CASSQGSGGKPQHF

clone_size: -
v_call: TRBV3-1/TRBV3-2
d_call: -
j_call: TRBJ1-3
cdr3_nt: TGTGCCAGCAGCCTTCCATCAGGCGGGACTGGAAACACCATATATTTT
cdr3_aa: CASSLPSGGTGNTIYF

clone_size: -
v_call: TRBV19
d_call: -
j_call: TRBJ1-4
cdr3_nt: TGTGCCAGTAGCCTATTACAGGGAGCACCCCTTTTT
cdr3_aa: CASSLLQGAPLF

clone_size: -
v_call: TRBV18
d_call: TRBD2
j_call: TRBJ2-2
cdr3_nt: TGTGCCAGCTCACCAGCGGGAGTCACCGGGGAGCTGTTTTTT
cdr3_aa: CASSPAGVTGELFF

clone_size: -
v_call: TRBV5-1
d_call: -
j_call: TRBJ2-5
cdr3_nt: TGCGCCAGCAGCTTGTACTCCCGGGAGACCCAGTACTTC
cdr3_aa: CASSLYSRETQYF

clone_size: -
v_call: TRBV6-1
d_call: -
j_call: TRBJ2-3
cdr3_nt: TGTGCCAGCAGTGAAGCCCGTTGGACAGGCACAGATACGCAGTATTTT
cdr3_aa: CASSEARWTGTDTQYF

clone_size: once
v_call: TRBV4-2
d_call: -
j_call: TRBJ1-4
cdr3_nt: TGTGCCAGCAGCCCCGGATCGACAGAAGTTAATGAAAAACTGTTTTTT
cdr3_aa: CASSPGSTEVNEKLFF

clone_size: -
v_call: TRBV7-2
d_call: -
j_call: TRBJ1-2
cdr3_nt: TGTGCCAGCAGCTTCTCCCGGAGTAACTATGGCTACACCTTC
cdr3_aa: CASSFSRSNYGYTF

clone_size: -
v_call: TRBV6-2/TRBV6-3
d_call: -
j_call: TRBJ2-6
cdr3_nt: TGTGCCAGCAGTTACTTGCAGGCCGGGGCCAACGTCCTGACTTTC
cdr3_aa: CASSYLQAGANVLTF

clone_size: -
v_call: TRBV5-4
d_call: TRBD1
j_call: TRBJ1-2
cdr3_nt: TGTGCCAGCAGCTTGTGGGACAGGGGCCCTTATGGCTACACCTTC
cdr3_aa: CASSLWDRGPYGYTF

clone_size: -
v_call: TRBV7-9
d_call: TRBD1
j_call: TRBJ1-2
cdr3_nt: TGTGCCAGCAGCTACGACGGGACAGGGTCGTATGGCTACACCTTC
cdr3_aa: CASSYDGTGSYGYTF

clone_size: -
v_call: TRBV27
d_call: TRBD1
j_call: TRBJ2-7
cdr3_nt: TGTGCCAGCAGTTTAAACAGGGGCGGATACGAGCAGTACTTC
cdr3_aa: CASSLNRGGYEQYF

clone_size: -
v_call: TRBV11-2
d_call: -
j_call: TRBJ1-6
cdr3_nt: TGTGCCAGCAGCTCTAGGGGGGGACTGAGCACGGATTCACCCCTCCACTTT
cdr3_aa: CASSSRGGLSTDSPLHF

clone_size: -
v_call: TRBV12-3/TRBV12-4
d_call: -
j_call: TRBJ1-1
cdr3_nt: TGTGCCAGCAGTTTTTCAGTTATCGCTGAAGCTTTCTTT
cdr3_aa: CASSFSVIAEAFF

clone_size: once
v_call: TRBV19
d_call: -
j_call: TRBJ1-2
cdr3_nt: TGTGCCAGTAGTGGCAGAAACTATGGCTACACCTTC
cdr3_aa: CASSGRNYGYTF

clone_size: -
v_call: TRBV7-9
d_call: TRBD1
j_call: TRBJ1-6
cdr3_nt: TGTGCCAGCAGCACGACAGGGTATAATTCACCCCTCCACTTT
cdr3_aa: CASSTTGYNSPLHF

clone_size: -
v_call: TRBV28
d_call: -
j_call: TRBJ1-2
cdr3_nt: TGTGCCAGCAGTAGCGACAGGAACTATGGCTACACCTTC
cdr3_aa: CASSSDRNYGYTF

clone_size: -
v_call: TRBV27
d_call: TRBD1
j_call: TRBJ1-2
cdr3_nt: TGTGCCAGCAGTCTAAAGACAGGGGCGAGTGGCTACACCTTC
cdr3_aa: CASSLKTGASGYTF

clone_size: -
v_call: TRBV25-1
d_call: TRBD1
j_call: TRBJ2-3
cdr3_nt: TGTGCCAGCAGTGGGGGGACAGTCACAGATACGCAGTATTTT
cdr3_aa: CASSGGTVTDTQYF

clone_size: -
v_call: TRBV3-1/TRBV3-2
d_call: TRBD2
j_call: TRBJ2-7
cdr3_nt: TGTGCCAGCAGCCCCTGGACTAGCCAGCCCTCCTACGAGCAGTACTTC
cdr3_aa: CASSPWTSQPSYEQYF